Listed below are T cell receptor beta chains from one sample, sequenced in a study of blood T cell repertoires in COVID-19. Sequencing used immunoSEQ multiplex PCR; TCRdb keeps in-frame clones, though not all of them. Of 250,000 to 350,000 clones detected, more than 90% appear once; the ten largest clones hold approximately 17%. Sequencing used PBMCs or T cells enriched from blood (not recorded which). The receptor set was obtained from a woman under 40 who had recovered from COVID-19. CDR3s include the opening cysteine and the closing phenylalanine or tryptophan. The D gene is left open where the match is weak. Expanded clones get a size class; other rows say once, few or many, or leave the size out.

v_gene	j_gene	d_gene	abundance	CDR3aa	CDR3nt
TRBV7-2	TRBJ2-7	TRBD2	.	CASSPGGRRIEQYF	TGTGCCAGCAGCCCGGGAGGTAGGAGGATTGAGCAGTACTTC
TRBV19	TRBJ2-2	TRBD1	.	CASYRDRGNTGELFF	TGTGCCAGTTACCGGGACAGGGGGAACACCGGGGAGCTGTTTTTT
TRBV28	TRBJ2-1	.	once	CASSFDTRIPYNEQFF	TGTGCCAGCAGTTTTGATACTAGAATCCCCTACAATGAGCAGTTCTTC
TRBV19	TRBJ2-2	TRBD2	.	CASSILAGGTGELFF	TGTGCCAGTAGTATCTTGGCGGGAGGAACCGGGGAGCTGTTTTTT
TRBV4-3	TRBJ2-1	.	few	CASSLHPGLEGNEQFF	TGCGCCAGCAGCCTTCATCCGGGACTGGAGGGAAATGAGCAGTTCTTC
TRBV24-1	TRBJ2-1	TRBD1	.	CATSDLDRAGSYNEQFF	TGTGCCACCAGTGACCTCGACAGGGCGGGCTCCTACAATGAGCAGTTCTTC
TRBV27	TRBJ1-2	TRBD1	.	CASSLHTGGAYGYTF	TGTGCCAGCAGCCTCCATACAGGGGGCGCGTATGGCTACACCTTC
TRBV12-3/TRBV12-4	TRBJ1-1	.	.	CASRGRGYTEAFF	TGTGCCAGCAGAGGTAGGGGGTACACTGAAGCTTTCTTT
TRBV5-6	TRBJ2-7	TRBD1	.	CASSWRGQATYEQYF	TGTGCCAGCAGCTGGCGAGGACAGGCAACCTACGAGCAGTACTTC
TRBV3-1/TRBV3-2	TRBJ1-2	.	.	CASSQKGAYTF	TGTGCCAGCAGCCAAAAAGGGGCCTACACCTTC
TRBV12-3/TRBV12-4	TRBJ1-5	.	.	CASSSPPARSQHF	TGTGCCAGCAGTTCACCCCCTGCGAGGTCCCAGCATTTT
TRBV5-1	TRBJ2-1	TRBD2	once	CASSNPGLAYSEQFF	TGCGCCAGCAGCAACCCGGGACTAGCGTACAGTGAGCAGTTCTTC
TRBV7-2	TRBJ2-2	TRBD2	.	CASSPGSSGTNTGELFF	TGTGCCAGCAGCCCGGGGAGTAGCGGGACGAACACCGGGGAGCTGTTTTTT
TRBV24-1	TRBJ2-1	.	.	CATERNNEQFF	TGTGCCACCGAGCGGAACAATGAGCAGTTCTTC
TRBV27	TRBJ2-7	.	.	CASRSGAEQYF	TGTGCCAGCAGATCAGGGGCCGAGCAGTACTTC
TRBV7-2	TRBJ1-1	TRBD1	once	CASSLGDRRTEAFF	TGTGCCAGCAGCTTAGGGGACAGGCGAACTGAAGCTTTCTTT
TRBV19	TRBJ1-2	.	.	CASSRAGGYTF	TGTGCCAGTAGTAGGGCGGGAGGCTACACCTTC
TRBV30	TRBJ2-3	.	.	CALGPSTDTQYF	TGCGCCTTGGGCCCTAGCACAGATACGCAGTATTTT
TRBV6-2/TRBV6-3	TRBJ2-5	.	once	CASSYWAGAPQETQYF	TGTGCCAGCAGTTACTGGGCGGGGGCCCCCCAAGAGACCCAGTACTTC
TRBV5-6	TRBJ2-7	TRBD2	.	CAGGLAGTEQYF	TGTGCCGGCGGACTAGCGGGAACCGAGCAGTACTTC
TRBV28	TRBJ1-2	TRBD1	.	CASSTPGQGVAGYTF	TGTGCCAGCAGTACTCCGGGACAGGGGGTGGCTGGCTACACCTTC
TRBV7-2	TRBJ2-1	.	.	CASSLGGFSSYNEQFF	TGTGCCAGCAGCTTAGGAGGTTTTAGCTCCTACAATGAGCAGTTCTTC
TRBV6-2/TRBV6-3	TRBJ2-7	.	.	CASSSPAAYEQYF	TGTGCCAGCAGTTCTCCAGCGGCCTACGAGCAGTACTTC
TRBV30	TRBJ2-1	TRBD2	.	CASTGGGSYNEQFF	TGTGCCTCGACTGGGGGGGGCTCCTACAATGAGCAGTTCTTC
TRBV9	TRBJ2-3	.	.	CASSPPGRQRTDTQYF	TGTGCCAGCAGCCCCCCGGGTCGCCAGCGCACAGATACGCAGTATTTT
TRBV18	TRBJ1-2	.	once	CASSPAGMDYGYTF	TGTGCCAGCTCACCGGCAGGGATGGACTATGGCTACACCTTC
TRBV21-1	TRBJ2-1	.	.	CASSKSPVTSLYNEQFF	TGTGCCAGCAGCAAAAGCCCCGTGACTAGCCTTTACAATGAGCAGTTCTTC
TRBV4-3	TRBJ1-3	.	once	CASSQDIYVGNTIYF	TGCGCCAGCAGCCAAGATATTTATGTAGGAAACACCATATATTTT
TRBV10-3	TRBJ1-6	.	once	CATSQRPNNSPLHF	TGTGCCACTTCACAGCGGCCTAACAATTCACCCCTCCACTTT
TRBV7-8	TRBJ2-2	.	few	CASSYRDSTVAGELFF	TGTGCCAGCAGCTATAGGGACTCCACCGTTGCCGGGGAGCTGTTTTTT
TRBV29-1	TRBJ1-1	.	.	CSVVYRAKDTEAFF	TGCAGCGTTGTGTACAGGGCAAAAGACACTGAAGCTTTCTTT
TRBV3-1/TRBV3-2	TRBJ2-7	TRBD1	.	CASSQEYRPGQGYEQYF	TGTGCCAGCAGCCAAGAGTACCGTCCGGGACAGGGCTACGAGCAGTACTTC
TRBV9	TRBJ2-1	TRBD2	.	CASSVGRTSGSRGEQFF	TGTGCCAGCAGCGTAGGGAGGACTAGCGGGAGCCGGGGTGAGCAGTTCTTC
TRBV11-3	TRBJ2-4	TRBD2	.	CASSLGTSGGGDIQYF	TGTGCCAGCAGCTTAGGAACTAGCGGGGGAGGGGACATTCAGTACTTC
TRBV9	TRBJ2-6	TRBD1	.	CASSAQGAGGANVLTF	TGTGCCAGCAGCGCGCAGGGGGCGGGCGGGGCCAACGTCCTGACTTTC
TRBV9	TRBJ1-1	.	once	CASSGASHTEAFF	TGTGCCAGCAGTGGGGCGTCGCACACTGAAGCTTTCTTT
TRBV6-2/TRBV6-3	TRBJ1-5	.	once	CASSYPGEPQHF	TGTGCCAGCAGTTATCCCGGGGAGCCCCAGCATTTT
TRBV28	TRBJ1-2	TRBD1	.	CASSWTGYGYTF	TGTGCCAGCAGTTGGACAGGGTACGGCTACACCTTC
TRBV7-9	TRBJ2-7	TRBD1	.	CASSTRQGGPYEQYF	TGTGCCAGCAGCACCCGACAGGGTGGGCCCTACGAGCAGTACTTC
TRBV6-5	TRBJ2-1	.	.	CASSYLASNEQFF	TGTGCCAGCAGTTACTTGGCATCCAATGAGCAGTTCTTC
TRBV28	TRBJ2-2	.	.	CASRNGGIGHLLGELFF	TGTGCCAGCAGGAACGGGGGAATAGGACATCTTCTGGGGGAGCTGTTTTTT
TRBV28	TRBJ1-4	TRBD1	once	CASSTRTGGTEKLFF	TGTGCCAGCAGTACCAGGACAGGGGGAACTGAAAAACTGTTTTTT
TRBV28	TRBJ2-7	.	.	CASSSPPGPRLGEQYF	TGTGCCAGCAGTTCCCCCCCAGGGCCGCGGCTGGGTGAGCAGTACTTC
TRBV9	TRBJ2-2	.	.	CASRLQGNTGELFF	TGTGCCAGCCGGCTACAGGGTAACACCGGGGAGCTGTTTTTT
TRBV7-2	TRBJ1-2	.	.	CASSSFQNYGYTF	TGTGCCAGCAGCTCATTCCAGAATTATGGCTACACCTTC
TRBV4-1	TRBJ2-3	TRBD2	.	CASSQDLTSGNTDTQYF	TGCGCCAGCAGCCAAGATCTCACTAGCGGAAACACAGATACGCAGTATTTT
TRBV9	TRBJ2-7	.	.	CASSVSGYSYEQYF	TGTGCCAGCAGCGTATCAGGATACTCCTACGAGCAGTACTTC
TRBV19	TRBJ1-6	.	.	CASSPSPLSPLHF	TGTGCCAGTAGTCCTTCCCCTCTCTCACCCCTCCACTTT
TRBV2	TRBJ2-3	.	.	CASKARAAGADTQYF	TGTGCCAGCAAGGCCAGGGCGGCAGGCGCAGATACGCAGTATTTT
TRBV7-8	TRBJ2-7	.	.	CASSSTGTSYEQYF	TGTGCCAGCAGCTCCACAGGGACATCCTACGAGCAGTACTTC
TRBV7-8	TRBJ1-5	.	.	CASSLAGRGNQPQHF	TGTGCCAGCAGCTTAGCAGGTCGGGGCAATCAGCCCCAGCATTTT
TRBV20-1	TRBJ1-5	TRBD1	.	CSASTLRQGLGQPQHF	TGCAGTGCTAGTACGTTGAGACAGGGTTTAGGGCAGCCCCAGCATTTT
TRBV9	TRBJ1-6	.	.	CASSTGTYNSPLHF	TGTGCCAGCAGCACCGGGACTTATAATTCACCCCTCCACTTT
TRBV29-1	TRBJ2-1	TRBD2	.	CSASGRRDNEQFF	TGCAGCGCTAGCGGGAGGAGGGACAATGAGCAGTTCTTC
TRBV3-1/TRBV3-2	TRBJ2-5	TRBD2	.	CASSQEALAGGFQETQYF	TGTGCCAGCAGCCAAGAAGCACTAGCGGGGGGGTTCCAAGAGACCCAGTACTTC
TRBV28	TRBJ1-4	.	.	CASSLITTNEKLFF	TGTGCCAGCAGTTTAATTACAACTAATGAAAAACTGTTTTTT
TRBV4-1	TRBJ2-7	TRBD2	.	CASSHSTSGVTYEQYF	TGCGCCAGCAGCCACTCCACTAGCGGGGTTACCTACGAGCAGTACTTC
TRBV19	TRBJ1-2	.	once	CASSMGRTLYGYTF	TGTGCCAGTAGTATGGGGCGGACCCTGTATGGCTACACCTTC
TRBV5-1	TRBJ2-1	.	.	CASSLKGVPEQFF	TGCGCCAGCAGCTTGAAAGGAGTTCCTGAGCAGTTCTTC